The clone carrying this TCR beta chain was detected many times. The antigen is unknown. This sample is part of a study of glioma-infiltrating T cells. Findings and limits, study-wide: Tissue and blood shared very few CDR3 sequences. Above-expected tissue-blood divergence occurred in all gliomas, most in low-grade ones.

Germline trimming cut 5 bases from V and 5 bases from J; bases unmatched to any gene: 10. Germline V gives CDR1 SGHTA, CDR2 FQGNSA. The CDR3 is made up of 15 amino acids. Amplification of TCR alpha and beta CDR3 regions from RNA used iRepertoire nested multiplex PCR. One-step reverse transcription and amplification started from about 100-400 ng of tissue mRNA or PBMC total RNA. One entry per CDR3 protein results from TCRdb running MiXCR on the multiplex PCR reads. The sample lists approximately 120,000 distinct CDR3 sequences; 25% were seen once. The chain links TRBV7-2 to TRBJ2-5; 8 bases map to TRBD2. This TCR was sampled from a human donor with low-grade glioma or glioblastoma, undergoing nonglioma brain surgery, or in good health (not recorded which). The sequenced sample consisted of glioma tissue, nonneoplastic brain tissue, or PBMCs (not recorded which). CDR3 nucleotide sequence: TGTGCCAGCAGCCCCCGGACTAGCCGGATCGAGACCCAGTACTTC. Protein: CASSPRTSRIETQYF.